The rows below give T cell receptor beta chains drawn from one sample of a study of T cell responses to AZD1222 COVID-19 vaccine. Here immunoSEQ multiplex PCR was the method, and the copy in TCRdb shows in-frame clones only, minus some. The sample records 120,000 or so clones, over 75% being singletons. The specimen was peripheral blood, collected on day 0 of AZD1222 vaccination. Source of these receptors: an adult in good health. Each CDR3 is given with its conserved first and last residue. D genes are given only for firm matches. Not all rows give a size; the values are once, few, many and, for expanded clones, a class.

>NA|13|TRBV12-3/TRBV12-4|TRBD1|TRBJ2-2
TGTGCCAGCAGCGGACAGGTTTTCAGGGAGCTGTTTTTT
CASSGQVFRELFF
>NA|15|TRBV19|NA|TRBJ1-2
TGTGCCAGTAGTATGGATCCGAATCTCAACTATGGCTACACCTTC
CASSMDPNLNYGYTF
>NA|16|TRBV6-1|TRBD2|TRBJ2-5
TGTGCCAGCAGTGAAAGTGGCGGGGGGTCGCGGGAGACCCAGTACTTC
CASSESGGGSRETQYF
>once|12|TRBV6-5|TRBD1|TRBJ1-1
TGTGCCAGCAGAAGGACAGGAACTGAAGCTTTCTTT
CASRRTGTEAFF
>NA|17|TRBV9|NA|TRBJ2-2
TGTGCCAGCAGCCTGATCGGGGGACCGACGAACACCGGGGAGCTGTTTTTT
CASSLIGGPTNTGELFF
>NA|13|TRBV5-4|NA|TRBJ2-1
TGTGCCAGCAGCTTGGGACAGGGAGGTGAGCAGTTCTTC
CASSLGQGGEQFF
>NA|15|TRBV7-2|NA|TRBJ2-5
TGTGCCAGCAGCTTTAAAACGGGGGCCCGTGAGACCCAGTACTTC
CASSFKTGARETQYF
>NA|15|TRBV7-9|NA|TRBJ1-1
TGTGCCAGCAGCTCGACAACAGGTTCGAACACTGAAGCTTTCTTT
CASSSTTGSNTEAFF
>NA|14|TRBV7-2|NA|TRBJ2-1
TGTGCCAGCAGCGAGCCGGGACTTCTGAGTGAGCAGTTCTTC
CASSEPGLLSEQFF
>NA|16|TRBV25-1|TRBD2|TRBJ2-3
TGTGCCAGCAGTGAATATTCAGCGGGGGACACAGATACGCAGTATTTT
CASSEYSAGDTDTQYF
>NA|15|TRBV6-4|NA|TRBJ1-2
TGTGCCAGCAGTGCCTCGGGAGGGGTCAACTATGGCTACACCTTC
CASSASGGVNYGYTF
>NA|16|TRBV4-2|TRBD1|TRBJ1-2
TGTGCCAGCAGCCCAGGGACAGGGGGATCAAACTATGGCTACACCTTC
CASSPGTGGSNYGYTF
>NA|16|TRBV10-3|NA|TRBJ1-1
TGTGCCATCATGGCTCGAGGTCCCGACGAAGGGTCTGAAGCTTTCTTT
CAIMARGPDEGSEAFF
>NA|13|TRBV4-1|NA|TRBJ2-7
TGCGCCAGCAGCCGGCAAGGAGGTTATGAGCAGTACTTC
CASSRQGGYEQYF
>NA|15|TRBV13|NA|TRBJ2-5
TGTGCCAGCAGCCGGACTGCTCATCCACAAGAGACCCAGTACTTC
CASSRTAHPQETQYF
>NA|13|TRBV6-5|NA|TRBJ2-3
TGTGCCAGCAGGGGGGGCTCCCTCGATACGCAGTATTTT
CASRGGSLDTQYF
>NA|13|TRBV18|NA|TRBJ2-5
TGTGCCAGCACGGGAGACTTGGGGGCGACCCAGTACTTC
CASTGDLGATQYF
>NA|16|TRBV9|NA|TRBJ2-1
TGTGCCAGCAGCCCCCGAGGTGGAGGGAGAGGAAGTGAGCAGTTCTTC
CASSPRGGGRGSEQFF
>NA|17|TRBV11-2|TRBD2|TRBJ2-5
TGTGCCAGCAACCCGGCTAGCGGGGGGGTGGGTCTGGAGACCCAGTACTTC
CASNPASGGVGLETQYF
>NA|17|TRBV5-8|NA|TRBJ1-4
TGTGCCAGCAGCCAGGGGCAGGGCTTATTGCGGGGAGAAAAACTGTTTTTT
CASSQGQGLLRGEKLFF
>NA|13|TRBV5-4|TRBD1|TRBJ1-2
TGTGCCAGCAGCTATACAGGGGATTATGGCTACACCTTC
CASSYTGDYGYTF
>NA|15|TRBV14|NA|TRBJ1-2
TGTGCCAGCAGCCAAGGTTTAGGGCGGTTCTATGGCTACACCTTC
CASSQGLGRFYGYTF
>NA|15|TRBV27|NA|TRBJ1-1
TGTGCCAGCAGTCCCCCCCCCGACACTTGCACTGAAGCTTTCTTT
CASSPPPDTCTEAFF
>NA|13|TRBV15|NA|TRBJ1-2
TGTGCCACCAGCGGACCATTCTACTATGGCTACACCTTC
CATSGPFYYGYTF
>few|11|TRBV2|NA|TRBJ1-5
TGTGCCAGCAGTAGGGGTCAGCCCCAGCATTTT
CASSRGQPQHF
>NA|15|TRBV4-3|TRBD1|TRBJ1-2
TGCGCCAGCAGCCAACTAGGGGGCTACAACTATGGCTACACCTTC
CASSQLGGYNYGYTF
>NA|10|TRBV6-5|NA|TRBJ1-2
TGTGCCAGCCAAATGGATGGCTACACCTTC
CASQMDGYTF
>NA|16|TRBV7-9|NA|TRBJ2-1
TGTGCCAGCAGCTTGAAGCTTGACGGGGCTTACAATGAGCAGTTCTTC
CASSLKLDGAYNEQFF
>NA|16|TRBV9|NA|TRBJ2-4
TGTGCCAGCAGCGTAGCTCCGACCCTAGCCAAAAACATTCAGTACTTC
CASSVAPTLAKNIQYF
>NA|15|TRBV7-9|TRBD1|TRBJ1-4
TGTGCCAGCAGTACCTCAGGGGGAAGGAATGAAAAACTGTTTTTT
CASSTSGGRNEKLFF
>NA|17|TRBV5-5|NA|TRBJ1-1
TGTGCCAGCAGGGTTCTTCTCCCCGATGGAGCGGGGGCGGAGGCTTTCTTT
CASRVLLPDGAGAEAFF
>NA|15|TRBV19|NA|TRBJ1-1
TGTGCCAGTAGTATAGGGGGGTTGCGGGGAACTGAAGCTTTCTTT
CASSIGGLRGTEAFF
>NA|14|TRBV6-5|NA|TRBJ2-6
TGTGCCAGCAGTCGTGGGGCTGGGGCCAACGTCCTGACTTTC
CASSRGAGANVLTF
>NA|11|TRBV4-2|NA|TRBJ1-4
TGTGCCAGCAGCCAAAATAAAAAACTGTTTTTT
CASSQNKKLFF
>NA|10|TRBV20-1|NA|TRBJ1-1
TGCAGTGCTTTGAGGGAATCCGCTTTCTTT
CSALRESAFF